The 27 T cell receptor beta chains listed next were all sequenced from one sample in a study of cytotoxic CD8 clonotypes in ibrutinib-treated CLL. Libraries were prepared by immunoSEQ multiplex PCR; TCRdb keeps only in-frame clonotypes and omits some of them. This table holds 50,000 to 75,000 clones, roughly 71% found once. The sample in question was PBMCs, obtained after 12 months of ibrutinib treatment. The receptors were sampled from a human donor with chronic lymphocytic leukemia.

The chain combines TRBV5-1 with TRBJ2-2; 8 nucleotides line up with TRBD1. V shed 5 bases and J 6 bases; nucleotides not matched to a gene: 9. The CDR3 length is 15 residues. Germline CDR1 is SGHRS and CDR2 is YFSETQ. In nucleotides, the CDR3 is TGCGCCAGCAGAGTCGCAGGGGGCTCCCCCGGGGAGCTGTTTTTT. It codes for CASRVAGGSPGELFF.

The chain has TRBV21-1 and TRBJ2-7; the listed D gene, TRBD1, was not tested against the DNA. TRBV21-1 is a listed pseudogene. CDR3 size: 15 residues. The CDR3: CASSKADRFQAEQYF. CDR3 nucleotide sequence: TGTGCCAGCAGCAAAGCGGACAGGTTCCAAGCCGAGCAGTACTTC.

The J gene is TRBJ2-7, the V gene TRBV20-1; D perhaps matches TRBD2 (5 bases). V was pared by 0 bases and J by 11 bases, with 11 bases between. This CDR3 has 11 residues. The germline CDR1 and CDR2 sequences are DFQATT and SNEGSKA (reference sequence). This CDR3 reads CSARDLGVKYF. CDR3 DNA sequence: TGCAGTGCTAGAGATCTGGGAGTGAAGTACTTC.

V is TRBV28 and J is TRBJ2-3, with a possible D match to TRBD2 (6 bases). The CDR3 is 15 amino acids. V lost 3 bases and J lost 0, with 10 bases in between. In germline, CDR1 is MDHEN, CDR2 SYDVKM. DNA of the CDR3: TGTGCCAGCAGTTTTTGGGCGGGAAGCACAGATACGCAGTATTTT. It translates to CASSFWAGSTDTQYF.

The chain has TRBV9 and TRBJ2-1; TRBD2 matches 8 bases. CDR3 size: 18 residues. V was clipped by 0 bases and J by 6 bases; unmatched bases: 14. Looked up from germline, CDR1 is SGDLS and CDR2 is YYNGEE. For the CDR3, the DNA is TGTGCCAGCAGCGTAGCTACGGGAGGGCTCGATAAGCTCAATGAGCAGTTCTTC. Encoded protein: CASSVATGGLDKLNEQFF.

This chain connects TRBV10-3 to TRBJ2-1, with 14 bases lining up with TRBD2. The CDR3 runs to 17 residues. The germline V gene encodes CDR1 ENHRY and CDR2 SYGVKD. With V trimmed by 10 bases and J by 0 bases, 8 bases remained unmatched. CDR3: CATSGTSGSSSYNEQFF. DNA for the CDR3: TGTGCCACCTCCGGGACTAGCGGGAGTAGCTCCTACAATGAGCAGTTCTTC.

This chain connects TRBV9 to TRBJ2-2, with D possibly being TRBD1 (5 bases). Per the germline V gene, CDR1 is SGDLS and CDR2 is YYNGEE. Trimming took 0 bases from V and 2 from J, leaving 8 bases between them. The CDR3 is 15 residues long. The CDR3 is CASSVVDSNTGELFF. Here the CDR3 DNA reads TGTGCCAGCAGCGTAGTAGACAGCAACACCGGGGAGCTGTTTTTT.

Ten or more counts support this clone. The CDR3 region is CASSIPQGDTQYF. The CDR3 nucleotides are TGTGCCAGCAGCATTCCTCAGGGGGATACGCAGTATTTT. The V and J genes are TRBV7-2 and TRBJ2-3, with D possibly matching TRBD1 (6 bases). This CDR3 has 13 amino acids. With 5 bases removed from V and 6 bases from J, the gap between germline ends came to 12 bases. Germline V gene lookup returns CDR1 SGHTA and CDR2 FQGNSA.

This chain connects TRBV7-9 to TRBJ2-3, with 7 nucleotides matching TRBD2. This CDR3 contains 15 residues. The V segment lost 3 bases and the J segment 2 bases; nucleotides outside the gene matches: 5. CDR1 is SEHNR, CDR2 FQNEAQ, per germline (reference sequence). The CDR3 spells CASSFGLADTDTQYF. DNA of the CDR3: TGTGCCAGCAGCTTTGGGCTAGCGGACACAGATACGCAGTATTTT. Looking up the rest from reference TRBV7-9 and TRBJ2-3 gives the full variable domain: DTGVSQNPRHKITKRGQNVTFRCDPISEHNRLYWYRQTLGQGPEFLTYFQNEAQLEKSRLLSDRFSAERPKGSFSTLEIQRTEQGDSAMYLCASSFGLADTDTQYFGPGTRLTVL.

This clone was detected once. The rearrangement links TRBV18 to TRBJ2-3; either TRBD1 or TRBD2 may fit D (5 bases each). V dropped 6 bases and J dropped 2 bases, with 15 bases sitting between them. The CDR3 contains 15 residues. Germline V gene lookup returns CDR1 KGHSH and CDR2 LQKENI. The chain's CDR3 is CASSRIPGTTDTQYF. In DNA form, the CDR3 reads TGTGCCAGCTCGCGTATCCCGGGGACCACAGATACGCAGTATTTT.

There are a few counts of this clone. The V gene is TRBV6-1, the J gene TRBJ1-4; a weak D match, TRBD1 (5 bases). Between the trimmed V and J ends, which lost 7 bases and 8 bases, there was a span of 20 bases. The germline V gene encodes CDR1 MNHNS and CDR2 SASEGT. The CDR3 consists of 15 residues. The CDR3, as DNA: TGTGCCAGCATCCTAAGGGACGGGGTGAGCGAAAAACTGTTTTTT. Amino acids: CASILRDGVSEKLFF.

Only one count was recorded for this clone. The CDR3 nucleotides read TGTGCCAGCAGTACCCAGCGGGCTTCCTACAATGAGCAGTTCTTC. This codes for CASSTQRASYNEQFF. The genes are TRBV6-6 and TRBJ2-1; a weak D match, TRBD2 (6 bases). Germline V gene sequence: CDR1 MNHNY, CDR2 SVGAGI (reference sequence). V lost 5 bases and J 1 base, leaving 12 bases between the germline ends. The CDR3 extends over 15 amino acids.

This clone was found a few times. V is TRBV7-2 and J is TRBJ1-2; D possibly corresponds to TRBD1 (5 bases). CDR3 length equals 15 residues. CDR1 is SGHTA, CDR2 FQGNSA, per germline. Trimming left V 1 base short and J 6 bases short, with 15 bases between. The CDR3 sequence is CASSLVQGPGHGYTF. As DNA, the CDR3 is TGTGCCAGCAGCTTAGTGCAGGGCCCGGGGCATGGCTACACCTTC.

About this clone: No DNA is shown, since the ends of the CDR3 on it are uncertain; the CDR3 is the one TCRdb lists. The chain carries TRBV7-9 and TRBJ2-7; TRBD1, as called in the table, went unchecked against the DNA. The CDR3 length is 14 residues, termini included. Germline V gives CDR1 SEHNR, CDR2 FQNEAQ (reference sequence). The CDR3: CASSSGQGAVGWYF.

The chain carries TRBV7-2 and TRBJ1-4; D possibly corresponds to TRBD1 (6 bases). Germline values: CDR1 SGHTA, CDR2 FQGNSA. Between the trimmed V and J ends, which lost 4 bases and 4 bases, there was a span of 10 bases. The CDR3 is 14 residues long. Here the CDR3 reads CASSSGHRNEKLFF. CDR3 coding DNA: TGTGCCAGCAGCTCGGGACACCGTAATGAAAAACTGTTTTTT. The full variable domain, rest sourced from reference TRBV7-2 and TRBJ1-4, is GAGVSQSPSNKVTEKGKDVELRCDPISGHTALYWYRQSLGQGLEFLIYFQGNSAPDKSGLPSDRFSAERTGGSVSTLTIQRTQQEDSAVYLCASSSGHRNEKLFFGSGTQLSVL.

This clone was seen a handful of times. An end of the junction does not agree with germline; a read error may underlie this. The chain recombines TRBV2 with TRBJ1-4; 7 bases map to TRBD1. Germline CDR1 SNHLY, CDR2 FYNNEI. There are 12 residues in the CDR3. The CDR3 is CASSEAHDRAVF. The CDR3 DNA reads as TGTGCCAGCAGTGAAGCTCACGACAGGGCGGTTTTT.

The chain links TRBV9 to TRBJ2-6; D possibly uses TRBD1 or TRBD2 (6 bases each). V lost 0 bases to trimming and J lost 0 bases, with 10 bases between them. The CDR3 has 17 amino acids. Germline lookup yields CDR1 SGDLS and CDR2 YYNGEE. CDR3 residues: CASSVAGAGSGANVLTF. The CDR3 bases are TGTGCCAGCAGCGTAGCGGGGGCGGGCTCTGGGGCCAACGTCCTGACTTTC. Combining the CDR3 with reference TRBV9 and TRBJ2-6 gives the whole variable domain DSGVTQTPKHLITATGQRVTLRCSPRSGDLSVYWYQQSLDQGLQFLIQYYNGEERAKGNILERFSAQQFPDLHSELNLSSLELGDSALYFCASSVAGAGSGANVLTFGAGSRLTVL.

The chain joins TRBV9 to TRBJ2-6; D unclear. In germline, CDR1 is SGDLS, CDR2 YYNGEE. This CDR3 region has 15 residues. Trimming took 0 bases from V and 1 from J, leaving 5 bases between them. The CDR3 reads CASSVAGSGANVLTF. The CDR3 DNA follows: TGTGCCAGCAGCGTAGCGGGTTCTGGGGCCAACGTCCTGACTTTC.

The chain joins TRBV27 to TRBJ2-3, with D perhaps matching TRBD1 or TRBD2 (5 bases each). The CDR3 has 15 amino acids. Germline CDR1 is MNHEY and CDR2 is SMNVEV (reference sequence). Trimming removed 5 bases from V and 6 bases from J, with 18 bases in between. The CDR3 DNA sequence: TGTGCCAGCAGTCAGGGACGGTGGGTAGGGGATACGCAGTATTTT. It translates to CASSQGRWVGDTQYF.

J is TRBJ2-2 and V is TRBV30, with D possibly TRBD2 on 5 matching bases. V was clipped by 2 bases and J by 3 bases, with 10 bases between them. This CDR3 is 14 amino acids long. Per the germline V gene, CDR1 is GTSNPN and CDR2 is SVGIG (reference sequence). In DNA form, the CDR3 reads TGTGCCTGGAGTACACTAGTGGACACCGGGGAGCTGTTTTTT. As protein: CAWSTLVDTGELFF.

The chain has TRBV11-2 and TRBJ2-7; D gene unclear. This CDR3 contains 13 residues. Germline lookup yields CDR1 SGHAT and CDR2 FQNNGV. The ends were cut back, 0 bases at V and 6 bases at J, with 9 bases in the middle. The CDR3: CASSLDPGAEQYF. Written as DNA, the CDR3 is TGTGCCAGCAGCTTAGACCCAGGCGCCGAGCAGTACTTC.

The genes are TRBV11-2 and TRBJ2-7, with 11 nucleotides matching TRBD2. In germline, CDR1 is SGHAT, CDR2 FQNNGV. The CDR3 has 14 amino acids. The V and J ends lost 5 bases and 2 bases, in that order; junction bases with no gene match: 2. CDR3 sequence: CASSPTSGTYEQYF. The CDR3 DNA reads as TGTGCCAGCAGCCCGACTAGCGGGACCTACGAGCAGTACTTC.

The chain is built from TRBV5-6 and TRBJ2-7, with D tentatively TRBD2 (5 bases). Germline V gene sequence: CDR1 SGHDT, CDR2 YYEEEE. The CDR3 is 14 residues long. Trimming took 3 bases from V and 5 from J, leaving 15 bases between them. The CDR3 region has the DNA TGTGCCAGCAGCTCTCTACGGACTTGGGACGAGCAGTACTTC. This gives the protein CASSSLRTWDEQYF. Complete variable domain (other parts from reference TRBV5-6 and TRBJ2-7): DAGVTQSPTHLIKTRGQQVTLRCSPKSGHDTVSWYQQALGQGPQFIFQYYEEEERQRGNFPDRFSGHQFPNYSSELNVNALLLGDSALYLCASSSLRTWDEQYFGPGTRLTVT.

The rearrangement links TRBV13 to TRBJ1-5; unclear D gene. Trimming removed 3 bases from V and 7 bases from J, with 10 bases in between. From germline, CDR1 is PRHDT and CDR2 FYEKMQ (reference sequence). The CDR3 covers 13 residues. The CDR3 sequence: CASSLTRGQPQHF. In DNA form, the CDR3 reads TGTGCCAGCAGCTTGACCCGCGGCCAGCCCCAGCATTTT. Together with reference TRBV13 and TRBJ1-5, the CDR3 gives the full variable domain: AAGVIQSPRHLIKEKRETATLKCYPIPRHDTVYWYQQGPGQDPQFLISFYEKMQSDKGSIPDRFSAQQFSDYHSELNMSSLELGDSALYFCASSLTRGQPQHFGDGTRLSIL.

By proportion, this clone is medium-sized (0.01 to 0.1%). The chain links TRBV4-2 to TRBJ1-5; D is undetermined. In germline, CDR1 is LGHNA, CDR2 YNFKEQ. The CDR3 runs to 15 residues. Trimming cost V 0 bases and J 12 bases, with 18 bases left between them. CDR3 coding DNA: TGTGCCAGCAGCCAAGAAGGGTCAGGACTGATCGGCCAGCATTTT. Translating it yields CASSQEGSGLIGQHF.

V gene TRBV28 combines with J gene TRBJ2-3; TRBD2 agrees at 11 bases. J was trimmed by 1 base and V by 3 bases; bases with no gene match: 6. The CDR3 sequence is 17 residues long. The germline CDR1 and CDR2 sequences are MDHEN and SYDVKM. CDR3 sequence reads: CASSFLRLAGRTDTQYF. CDR3 bases: TGTGCCAGCAGTTTTCTCCGACTAGCGGGACGCACAGATACGCAGTATTTT.

The DNA of the CDR3 is TGTGCCATCCTACGGGGGAGGGGAGAGGGAGAGCAGTACTTC. The encoded protein is CAILRGRGEGEQYF. V and J are TRBV28 and TRBJ2-7; the match to TRBD2 covers 7 bases. CDR1 is MDHEN and CDR2 is SYDVKM in the germline V gene. Unmatched junction bases numbered 16, after V lost 10 bases and J lost 7 bases. The CDR3 runs to 14 residues.